Presented here are 17 T cell receptor beta chains from one specimen sequenced in a study of T cell clones after liver transplantation. This table comes from immunoSEQ multiplex PCR, and its TCRdb copy is limited to in-frame clones, with some not included. The top ten hold approximately 2.8% of the sample, which has around 100,000 clones, 80% to 90% seen once. The material was CD4+ T cells from blood, obtained about 50 months after liver transplant. The receptors derive from a human patient who received a liver transplant. Some T cells may possibly be graft donor cells.

The rearrangement uses TRBV5-1 and TRBJ2-3; D gene unclear. The CDR3 totals 12 residues. Germline-derived CDR1 and CDR2 are SGHRS and YFSETQ. V was trimmed by 4 bases and J by 0 bases, leaving 3 bases between them. The CDR3 protein is CASSKSTDTQYF. The DNA for the CDR3 is TGCGCCAGCAGCAAAAGCACAGATACGCAGTATTTT.

This sequence joins TRBV4-2 and TRBJ1-3, with a tentative D call TRBD1 (5 bases). V shed 4 bases and J shed 2 bases, with 12 bases lying between them. CDR3 length: 15 residues. In germline, CDR1 is LGHNA, CDR2 YNFKEQ. The CDR3 is CASSLRVDAGNTIYF. The CDR3, as DNA: TGTGCCAGCAGCCTCAGGGTGGATGCTGGAAACACCATATATTTT.

V gene TRBV15 combines with J gene TRBJ1-2, with a tentative D call TRBD1 (6 bases). This CDR3 has 13 residues. Germline CDR1 is LNHNV and CDR2 is YYDKDF (reference sequence). The V end lost 5 bases, the J end lost 4 bases, and 11 bases lay between the germline ends. The CDR3, as DNA: TGTGCCACCAGCGGACCACAGGGCTATGGCTACACCTTC. Protein product: CATSGPQGYGYTF. The complete variable domain, with remaining parts taken from reference TRBV15 and TRBJ1-2, reads DAMVIQNPRYQVTQFGKPVTLSCSQTLNHNVMYWYQQKSSQAPKLLFHYYDKDFNNEADTPDNFQSRRPNTSFCFLDIRSPGLGDTAMYLCATSGPQGYGYTFGSGTRLTVV.

V usage is TRBV18 and J usage is TRBJ2-3, with D unresolved. With 4 bases removed from V and 1 base from J, the gap between germline ends came to 12 bases. From germline, CDR1 is KGHSH and CDR2 LQKENI. The CDR3 covers 15 residues. The CDR3 region is CASSLQPTRTDTQYF. As DNA, the CDR3 is TGTGCCAGCTCACTACAGCCGACCCGCACAGATACGCAGTATTTT.

The V and J genes are TRBV7-9 and TRBJ1-2, with D possibly being TRBD1 (6 bases). The germline V gene has CDR1 SEHNR and CDR2 FQNEAQ (reference sequence). The V gene lost 5 bases and the J gene lost 4 bases, with 20 bases spanning the gap. This CDR3 is built from 16 residues. CDR3 sequence reads: CASSLVDRPYVYGYTF. DNA of the CDR3: TGTGCCAGCAGCCTGGTCGACAGGCCCTACGTCTATGGCTACACCTTC.

This clone showed up just a few times. J is TRBJ2-7 and V is TRBV9, with D possibly being TRBD1 or TRBD2 (5 bases each). Between the trimmed V and J ends, which lost 7 bases and 2 bases, there was a span of 16 bases. Looked up from germline, CDR1 is SGDLS and CDR2 is YYNGEE. The CDR3 has 14 residues. The CDR3 DNA reads as TGTGCCAGCCTCCCTTGGGACGCGGCCTACGAGCAGTACTTC. It specifies CASLPWDAAYEQYF.

The J gene is TRBJ2-2, the V gene TRBV5-1; D call uncertain. The CDR3 spans 14 residues. Germline V gives CDR1 SGHRS, CDR2 YFSETQ. V was trimmed by 3 bases and J by 4 bases, leaving 10 bases between them. CDR3 in amino acids: CASSSQALTGELFF. CDR3 nucleotides: TGCGCCAGCAGCTCCCAAGCCCTCACCGGGGAGCTGTTTTTT.

This chain joins TRBV5-6 and TRBJ2-7, with a possible D match to TRBD1 (6 bases). Germline V gene data show CDR1 as SGHDT and CDR2 as YYEEEE. The CDR3 is 13 residues long. The germline V and J ends were trimmed by 3 bases and 4 bases, with 11 bases remaining between them. The CDR3 protein is CASSSKQGYEQYF. CDR3 in DNA: TGTGCCAGCAGCTCGAAACAGGGTTACGAGCAGTACTTC.

The CDR3 sequence: CASSLISGSTQNEQFF. DNA of the CDR3: TGTGCCAGCAGCTTAATAAGCGGGAGTACGCAAAATGAGCAGTTCTTC. This chain uses TRBV7-6 with TRBJ2-1; 8 bases are shared with TRBD2. V was clipped by 2 bases and J by 7 bases; unmatched bases: 10. The germline gives CDR1 SGHVS, CDR2 FNYEAQ. The CDR3 has 16 amino acids.

The chain couples TRBV7-9 to TRBJ2-2, with D possibly matching TRBD2 (5 bases). The CDR3 has 14 residues. Germline CDR1 is SEHNR and CDR2 is FQNEAQ (reference sequence). V was clipped by 11 bases and J by 0 bases, with 13 bases between them. The CDR3 region is CALGLPSNTGELFF. The DNA of the CDR3 is TGTGCCCTTGGACTGCCATCGAACACCGGGGAGCTGTTTTTT.

This rearrangement joins TRBV11-2 to TRBJ1-5; TRBD1 agrees at 7 bases. The ends lost 5 bases at V and 3 bases at J; junction bases unmatched: 10. The CDR3 totals 16 residues. Germline assignment: CDR1 SGHAT and CDR2 FQNNGV. The CDR3, as DNA: TGTGCCAGCAGCCCATCTGGGACAGCAAACAATCAGCCCCAGCATTTT. Residues: CASSPSGTANNQPQHF.

The chain recombines TRBV11-1 with TRBJ1-2; tentative D call: TRBD1 (5 bases). Germline assignment: CDR1 SGHAT and CDR2 FQDESV (reference sequence). The V and J ends lost 5 bases and 8 bases respectively, with 12 bases between them. The CDR3 consists of 12 residues. The CDR3, as DNA: TGTGCCAGCAGCCTCGGGGCGGTCGGCTACACCTTC. This sequence encodes CASSLGAVGYTF.

The chain couples TRBV7-2 to TRBJ2-1; a weak D match, TRBD2 (6 bases). V lost 3 bases and J 6 bases, leaving 15 bases between the germline ends. Germline V CDR1 and CDR2: SGHTA, FQGNSA. The CDR3 consists of 15 residues. The DNA for the CDR3 is TGTGCCAGCAGCTTGGGCGGGACTTATACCAATGAGCAGTTCTTC. Protein product: CASSLGGTYTNEQFF.

The J gene is TRBJ2-3, the V gene TRBV6-5; TRBD2 matches 11 bases. Looked up from germline, CDR1 is MNHEY and CDR2 is SVGAGI. This CDR3 has 15 amino acids. With V trimmed by 2 bases and J by 7 bases, 5 bases remained unmatched. CDR3 sequence reads: CASSYSSGRANTQYF. As DNA, the CDR3 is TGTGCCAGCAGTTACAGTAGCGGGAGGGCAAATACGCAGTATTTT.

This chain uses TRBV7-2 with TRBJ2-1, with 7 nucleotides matching TRBD2. V was pared by 7 bases and J by 10 bases, with 10 bases of the junction left unmatched. The length of the CDR3 is 13 residues. Germline V lookup: CDR1 SGHTA, CDR2 FQGNSA. This chain's CDR3 is CASNPGGKGEQFF. For the CDR3, the DNA is TGTGCCAGCAACCCCGGGGGGAAAGGAGAGCAGTTCTTC.

CDR3 coding DNA: TGTGCCACCAGCAGAGATGCGGCAGGGAGGAATGGCTACACCTTC. Protein sequence: CATSRDAAGRNGYTF. The V and J genes are TRBV15 and TRBJ1-2; possibly TRBD1 for D (5 bases). The length of the CDR3 is 15 residues. V lost 0 bases and J 6 bases, leaving 14 bases between the germline ends. CDR1 and CDR2 from the germline V gene are LNHNV and YYDKDF (reference sequence).

V and J are TRBV5-5 and TRBJ2-3, with unresolved D. V was cut by 4 bases and J by 4 bases, with 7 bases left in between. Germline CDR1 reads SGHKS; CDR2 reads YYEKEE (reference sequence). The length of the CDR3 is 12 residues. The DNA for the CDR3 is TGTGCCAGCAGCATCCGTGCAGATACGCAGTATTTT. Residues: CASSIRADTQYF.